This entry features one TCR beta chain sequence. Its antigen remains unknown. The sample originates from a study of beta chain features in type 1 diabetes. Findings and caveats of the study: Amplification by PCR could prefer shorter templates, with the same effect in patients and controls. When Type 1 diabetes patients were examined, their TCRB CDR3s proved moderately but significantly shorter in all four CD4+ subsets.

The sequenced template was cDNA made from the entire isolated RNA. This table comes from immunoSEQ multiplex PCR, and its TCRdb copy is limited to in-frame clones, with some not included. The sample lists 680,000 or so clones, roughly 13% seen once, with about 0.02% in the top ten. Staining for CD45RO/CCR7/CD25/CD127/CD95/CD27 allowed sorting of CD4+ naive, central memory, regulatory and stem cell-like memory cells. Sequenced input: naive CD4+ T cells from blood. The receptor comes from a man younger than 30 with type 1 diabetes.

This CDR3 reads CASSDPSGGGNEQFF. CDR3 nucleotide sequence: TGTGCCAGCAGTGATCCTAGCGGGGGAGGGAATGAGCAGTTCTTC. J is TRBJ2-1 and V is TRBV6-1; 10 bases line up with TRBD2. Germline V CDR1 and CDR2: MNHNS, SASEGT. V was clipped by 3 bases and J by 7 bases; unmatched bases: 6. The length of the CDR3 is 15 residues.